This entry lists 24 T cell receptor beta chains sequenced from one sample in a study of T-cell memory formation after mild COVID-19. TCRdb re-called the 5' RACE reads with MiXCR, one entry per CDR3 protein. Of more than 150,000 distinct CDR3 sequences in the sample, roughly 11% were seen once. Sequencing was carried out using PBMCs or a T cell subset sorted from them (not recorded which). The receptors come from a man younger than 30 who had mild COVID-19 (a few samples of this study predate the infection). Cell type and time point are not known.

CDR3 in amino acids: CSAIRGGTYNEQFF. CDR3 in DNA: TGCAGTGCTATCCGCGGGGGTACCTACAATGAGCAGTTCTTC. The V gene is TRBV20-1, the J gene TRBJ2-1; 7 bases match TRBD2. Germline CDR1 and CDR2: DFQATT and SNEGSKA (reference sequence). J gave up 2 bases and V 4 bases, and 5 bases lay outside the gene matches. The CDR3 length is 14 residues.

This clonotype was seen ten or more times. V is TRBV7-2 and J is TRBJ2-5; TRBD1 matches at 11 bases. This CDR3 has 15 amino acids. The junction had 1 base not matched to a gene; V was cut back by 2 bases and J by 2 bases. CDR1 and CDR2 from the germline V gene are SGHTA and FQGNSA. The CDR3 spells CASSLRDRGQETQYF. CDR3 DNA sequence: TGTGCCAGCAGCTTACGGGACAGGGGGCAAGAGACCCAGTACTTC. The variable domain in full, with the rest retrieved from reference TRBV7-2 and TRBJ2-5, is GAGVSQSPSNKVTEKGKDVELRCDPISGHTALYWYRQSLGQGLEFLIYFQGNSAPDKSGLPSDRFSAERTGGSVSTLTIQRTQQEDSAVYLCASSLRDRGQETQYFGPGTRLLVL.

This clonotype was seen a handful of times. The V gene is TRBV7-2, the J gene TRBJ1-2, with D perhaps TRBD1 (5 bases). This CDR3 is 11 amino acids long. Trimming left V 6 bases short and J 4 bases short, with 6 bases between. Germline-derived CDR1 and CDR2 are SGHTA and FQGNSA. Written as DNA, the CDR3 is TGTGCCAGCAGAGGGGTCTATGGCTACACCTTC. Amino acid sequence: CASRGVYGYTF.

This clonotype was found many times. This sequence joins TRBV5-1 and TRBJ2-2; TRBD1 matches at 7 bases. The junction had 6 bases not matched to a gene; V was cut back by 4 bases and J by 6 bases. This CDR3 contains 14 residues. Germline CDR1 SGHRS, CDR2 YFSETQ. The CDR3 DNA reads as TGCGCCAGCAGCCCCCAGGGGGTCGCCGGGGAGCTGTTTTTT. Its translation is CASSPQGVAGELFF.

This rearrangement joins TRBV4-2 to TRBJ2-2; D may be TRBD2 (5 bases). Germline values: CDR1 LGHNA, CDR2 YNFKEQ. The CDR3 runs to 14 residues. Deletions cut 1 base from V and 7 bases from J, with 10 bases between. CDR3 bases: TGTGCCAGCAGCCAAGGCGACTATATCGGGGAGCTGTTTTTT. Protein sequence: CASSQGDYIGELFF.

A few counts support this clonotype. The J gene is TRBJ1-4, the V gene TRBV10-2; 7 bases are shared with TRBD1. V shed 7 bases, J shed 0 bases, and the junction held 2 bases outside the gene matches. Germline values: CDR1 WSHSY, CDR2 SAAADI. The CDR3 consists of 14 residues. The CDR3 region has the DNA TGCGCCAGCAAGGGGGCAGCAACTAATGAAAAACTGTTTTTT. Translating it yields CASKGAATNEKLFF.

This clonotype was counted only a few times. As DNA, the CDR3 is TGTGCCAGCAGCGACGACAGGAATAGCGTCGGCTACACCTTC. Its translation: CASSDDRNSVGYTF. The V and J genes are TRBV7-2 and TRBJ1-2; weak D call: TRBD1 (6 bases). CDR3 length: 14 residues. Germline CDR1 and CDR2: SGHTA and FQGNSA. V lost 5 bases and J lost 8, with 18 bases in between. Looking up the rest from reference TRBV7-2 and TRBJ1-2 gives the full variable domain: GAGVSQSPSNKVTEKGKDVELRCDPISGHTALYWYRQSLGQGLEFLIYFQGNSAPDKSGLPSDRFSAERTGGSVSTLTIQRTQQEDSAVYLCASSDDRNSVGYTFGSGTRLTVV.

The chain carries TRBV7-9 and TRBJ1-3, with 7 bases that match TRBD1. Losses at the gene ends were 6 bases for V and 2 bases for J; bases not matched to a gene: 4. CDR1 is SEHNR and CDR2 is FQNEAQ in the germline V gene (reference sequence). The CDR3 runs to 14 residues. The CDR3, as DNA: TGTGCCAGCAGGTACAGGGGACCTGGAAACACCATATATTTT. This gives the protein CASRYRGPGNTIYF.

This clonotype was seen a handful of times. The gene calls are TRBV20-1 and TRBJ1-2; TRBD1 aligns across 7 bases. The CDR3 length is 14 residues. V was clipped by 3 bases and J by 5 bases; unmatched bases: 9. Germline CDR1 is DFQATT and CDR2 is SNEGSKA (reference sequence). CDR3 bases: TGCAGTGCTAGTCATGGCGTACAGGGGTATGGCTACACCTTC. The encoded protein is CSASHGVQGYGYTF.

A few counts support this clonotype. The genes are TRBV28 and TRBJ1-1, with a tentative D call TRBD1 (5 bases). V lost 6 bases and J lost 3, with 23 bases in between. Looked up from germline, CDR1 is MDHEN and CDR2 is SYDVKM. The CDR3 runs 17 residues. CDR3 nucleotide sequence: TGTGCCAGCAGCCGAACCCGATGGGGGAGTGGAGACACTGAAGCTTTCTTT. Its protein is CASSRTRWGSGDTEAFF. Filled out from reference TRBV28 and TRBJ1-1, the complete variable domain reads DVKVTQSSRYLVKRTGEKVFLECVQDMDHENMFWYRQDPGLGLRLIYFSYDVKMKEKGDIPEGYSVSREKKERFSLILESASTNQTSMYLCASSRTRWGSGDTEAFFGQGTRLTVV.

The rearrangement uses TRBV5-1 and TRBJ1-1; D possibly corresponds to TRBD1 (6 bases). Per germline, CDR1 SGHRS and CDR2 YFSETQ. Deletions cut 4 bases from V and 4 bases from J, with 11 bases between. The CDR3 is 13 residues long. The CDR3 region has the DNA TGCGCCAGCAGCAAAGAAGGGGGCACTGAAGCTTTCTTT. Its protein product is CASSKEGGTEAFF.

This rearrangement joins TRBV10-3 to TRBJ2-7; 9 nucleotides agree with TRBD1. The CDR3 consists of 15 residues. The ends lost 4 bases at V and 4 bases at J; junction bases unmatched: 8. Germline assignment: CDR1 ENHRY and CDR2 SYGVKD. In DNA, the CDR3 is TGTGCCATCAGTGCCTCCGGGACAGGGCCGTACGAGCAGTACTTC. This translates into CAISASGTGPYEQYF.

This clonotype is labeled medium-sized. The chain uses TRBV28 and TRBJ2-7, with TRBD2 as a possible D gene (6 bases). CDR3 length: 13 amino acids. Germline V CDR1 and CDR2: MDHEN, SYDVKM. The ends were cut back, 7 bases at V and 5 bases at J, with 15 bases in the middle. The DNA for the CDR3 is TGTGCCAGCATCCGGGGGTTTGAGGACGAGCAGTACTTC. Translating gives CASIRGFEDEQYF.

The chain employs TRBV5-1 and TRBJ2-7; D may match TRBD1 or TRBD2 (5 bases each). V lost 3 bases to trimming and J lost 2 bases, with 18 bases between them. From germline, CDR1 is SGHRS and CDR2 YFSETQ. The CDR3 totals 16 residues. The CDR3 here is CASSSPDSGFTYEQYF. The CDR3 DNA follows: TGCGCCAGCAGCTCCCCCGACAGCGGATTCACCTACGAGCAGTACTTC.

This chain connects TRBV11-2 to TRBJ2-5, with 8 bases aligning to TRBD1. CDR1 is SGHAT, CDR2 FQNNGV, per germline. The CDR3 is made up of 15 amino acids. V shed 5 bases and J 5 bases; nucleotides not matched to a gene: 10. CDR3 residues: CASSGPSGGGETQYF. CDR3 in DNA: TGTGCCAGCAGCGGACCCTCAGGGGGCGGGGAGACCCAGTACTTC.

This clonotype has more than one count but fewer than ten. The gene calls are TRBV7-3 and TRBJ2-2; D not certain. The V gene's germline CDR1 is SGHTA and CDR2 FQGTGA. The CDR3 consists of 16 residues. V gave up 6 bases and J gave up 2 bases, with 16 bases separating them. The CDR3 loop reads CASRLTWVENTGELFF. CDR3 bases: TGTGCCAGCAGGCTTACCTGGGTTGAAAACACCGGGGAGCTGTTTTTT.

This chain's CDR3 is CASSLPVTVPESGELFF. For the CDR3, the DNA is TGCGCCAGCAGCCTGCCCGTGACAGTTCCTGAATCCGGGGAGCTGTTTTTT. The chain is built from TRBV4-1 and TRBJ2-2, with a weak D call TRBD1 (5 bases). Germline CDR1 MGHRA, CDR2 YSYEKL. Between the trimmed V and J ends, which lost 4 bases and 6 bases, there was a span of 21 bases. The CDR3 spans 17 residues.

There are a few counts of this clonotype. The CDR3 protein is CASSSDRGSGNTIYF. The DNA for the CDR3 is TGTGCCAGCAGCTCGGACAGGGGAAGTGGAAACACCATATATTTT. This sequence joins TRBV7-2 and TRBJ1-3, with 9 bases fitting TRBD1. Trimming cost V 4 bases and J 3 bases; bases outside gene matches: 4. The CDR3 runs to 15 residues. The germline CDR1 and CDR2 sequences are SGHTA and FQGNSA.

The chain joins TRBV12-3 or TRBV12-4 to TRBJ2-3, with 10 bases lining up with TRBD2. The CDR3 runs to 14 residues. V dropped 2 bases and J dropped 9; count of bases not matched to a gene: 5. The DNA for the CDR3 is TGTGCCAGCAGTTTAAGCGGGGGGGCGGCGACGCAGTATTTT. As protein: CASSLSGGAATQYF.

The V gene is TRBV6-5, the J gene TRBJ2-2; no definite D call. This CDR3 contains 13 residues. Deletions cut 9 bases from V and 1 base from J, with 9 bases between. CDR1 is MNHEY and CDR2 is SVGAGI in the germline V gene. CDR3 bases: TGTGCCAGTAGGCACCAGAACACCGGGGAGCTGTTTTTT. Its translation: CASRHQNTGELFF.

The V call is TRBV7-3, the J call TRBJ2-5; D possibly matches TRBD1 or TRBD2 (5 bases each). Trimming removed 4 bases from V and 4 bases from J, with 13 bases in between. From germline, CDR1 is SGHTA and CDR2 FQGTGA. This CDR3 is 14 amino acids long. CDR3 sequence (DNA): TGTGCCAGCAGCTACCAGGGAAGCGGAGAGACCCAGTACTTC. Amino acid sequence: CASSYQGSGETQYF.

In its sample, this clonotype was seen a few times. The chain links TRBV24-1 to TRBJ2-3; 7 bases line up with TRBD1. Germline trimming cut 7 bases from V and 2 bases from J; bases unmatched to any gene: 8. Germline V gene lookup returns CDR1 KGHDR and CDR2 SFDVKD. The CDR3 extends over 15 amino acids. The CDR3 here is CATSRTGPSTDTQYF. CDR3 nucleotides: TGTGCCACCAGCCGGACAGGACCCTCCACAGATACGCAGTATTTT.

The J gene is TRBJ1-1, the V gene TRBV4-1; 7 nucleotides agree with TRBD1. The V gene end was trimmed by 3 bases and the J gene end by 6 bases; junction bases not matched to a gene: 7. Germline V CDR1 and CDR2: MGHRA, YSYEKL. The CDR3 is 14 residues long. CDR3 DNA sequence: TGCGCCAGCAGCCAGCCGAGACAGGGTCCTGAAGCTTTCTTT. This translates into CASSQPRQGPEAFF.

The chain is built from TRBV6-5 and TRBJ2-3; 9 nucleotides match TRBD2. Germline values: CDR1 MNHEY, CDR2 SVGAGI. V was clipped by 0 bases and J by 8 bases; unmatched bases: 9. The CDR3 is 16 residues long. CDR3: CASSYSLAGEEGTQYF. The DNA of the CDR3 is TGTGCCAGCAGTTACTCTTTAGCGGGGGAGGAAGGTACGCAGTATTTT.